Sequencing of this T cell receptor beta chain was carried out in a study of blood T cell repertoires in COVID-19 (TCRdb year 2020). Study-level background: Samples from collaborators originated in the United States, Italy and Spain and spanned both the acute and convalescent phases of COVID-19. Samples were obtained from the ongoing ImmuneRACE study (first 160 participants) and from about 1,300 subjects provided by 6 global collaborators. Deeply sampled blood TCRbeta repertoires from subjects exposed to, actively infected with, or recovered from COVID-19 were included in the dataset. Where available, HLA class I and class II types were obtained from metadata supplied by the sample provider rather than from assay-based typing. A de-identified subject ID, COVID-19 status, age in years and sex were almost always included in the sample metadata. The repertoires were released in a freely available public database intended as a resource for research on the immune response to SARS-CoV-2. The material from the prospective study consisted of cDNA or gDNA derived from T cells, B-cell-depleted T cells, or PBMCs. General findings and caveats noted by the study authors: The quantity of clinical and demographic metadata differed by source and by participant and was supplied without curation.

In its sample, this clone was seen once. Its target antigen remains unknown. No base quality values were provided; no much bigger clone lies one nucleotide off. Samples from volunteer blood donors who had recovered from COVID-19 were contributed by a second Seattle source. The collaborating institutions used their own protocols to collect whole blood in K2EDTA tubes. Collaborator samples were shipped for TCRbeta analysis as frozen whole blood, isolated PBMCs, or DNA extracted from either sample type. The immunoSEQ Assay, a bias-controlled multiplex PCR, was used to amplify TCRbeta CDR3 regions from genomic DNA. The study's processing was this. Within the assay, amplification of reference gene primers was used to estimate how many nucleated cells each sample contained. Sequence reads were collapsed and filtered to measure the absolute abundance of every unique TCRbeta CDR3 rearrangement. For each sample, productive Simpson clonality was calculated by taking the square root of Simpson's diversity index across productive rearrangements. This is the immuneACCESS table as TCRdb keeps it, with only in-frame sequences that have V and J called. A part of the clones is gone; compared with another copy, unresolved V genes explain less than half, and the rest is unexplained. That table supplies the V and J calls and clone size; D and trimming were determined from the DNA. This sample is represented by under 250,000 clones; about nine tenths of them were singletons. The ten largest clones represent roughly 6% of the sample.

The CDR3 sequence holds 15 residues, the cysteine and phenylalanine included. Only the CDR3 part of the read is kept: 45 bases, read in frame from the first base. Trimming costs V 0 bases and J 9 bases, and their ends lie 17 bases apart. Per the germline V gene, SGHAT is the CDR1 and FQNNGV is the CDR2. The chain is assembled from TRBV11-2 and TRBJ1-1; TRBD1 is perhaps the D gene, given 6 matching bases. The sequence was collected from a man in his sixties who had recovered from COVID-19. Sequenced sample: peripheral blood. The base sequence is TGTGCCAGCAGCTTAGAGCGGGGGGGGCCCGGGCAAGCTTTCTTT. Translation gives CASSLERGGPGQAFF.